The source of this T cell receptor (beta chain) is a study of T-cell memory formation after mild COVID-19. This clonotype has just a few counts. TCRdb analysed the 5' RACE reads with MiXCR anew, one entry per CDR3 protein. The sample yields 150,000 to 200,000 distinct CDR3 sequences, about 18% seen once. The germline V gene encodes CDR1 MGHDK and CDR2 SYGVNS. The CDR3 is 14 amino acids. The V and J ends lost 4 bases and 7 bases respectively, with 13 bases between them. The chain combines TRBV25-1 with TRBJ1-4; D is unclear. The specimen sequenced was PBMCs or a T cell subset sorted from them (not recorded which). The receptor's source is a man between 18 and 29 years old who had mild COVID-19 (a few samples of this study predate the infection). Cell type and time point are not known. The CDR3 coding sequence is TGTGCCAGCAGTGGGTATCTGGGGATTGAAAAACTGTTTTTT. As protein: CASSGYLGIEKLFF. Based on the CDR3 plus reference TRBV25-1 and TRBJ1-4, the full variable domain is EADIYQTPRYLVIGTGKKITLECSQTMGHDKMYWYQQDPGMELHLIHYSYGVNSTEKGDLSSESTVSRIRTEHFPLTLESARPSHTSQYLCASSGYLGIEKLFFGSGTQLSVL.